Each of the 30 T cell receptor beta chains below was sequenced from the same sample in a study of cytomegalovirus exposure and HLA in healthy donors. Only in-frame clones appear in the TCRdb table, and some are missing; sequencing was by immunoSEQ multiplex PCR. The sample contains about 69,000 clones, over 90% of which appear only once. The sequenced material came from PBMCs. These receptors were collected from a woman between 18 and 30 years old in good health and CMV-seronegative.

The J gene is TRBJ1-2, the V gene TRBV27, with TRBD1 matching over 7 bases. CDR1 is MNHEY and CDR2 is SMNVEV in the germline V gene (reference sequence). The CDR3 is made up of 13 amino acids. V lost 6 bases to trimming and J lost 7 bases; unmatched junction nucleotides: 8. This chain's CDR3 is CASRRTGIAGYTF. DNA for the CDR3: TGTGCCAGCAGGCGGACAGGCATAGCTGGCTACACCTTC.

The J gene is TRBJ1-3, the V gene TRBV6-6, with 8 bases lining up with TRBD1. Trimming cost V 6 bases and J 0 bases; bases outside gene matches: 7. This CDR3 is 16 amino acids long. Germline CDR1 MNHNY, CDR2 SVGAGI (reference sequence). The CDR3 nucleotides are TGTGCCAGCAGCTCGGGACAGGCCCGCTCTGGAAACACCATATATTTT. Translated, it gives CASSSGQARSGNTIYF.

V is TRBV7-2 and J is TRBJ2-3, with D perhaps matching TRBD2 (6 bases). There are 16 residues in the CDR3. Per the germline V gene, CDR1 is SGHTA and CDR2 is FQGNSA. The V and J ends lost 5 bases and 6 bases respectively, with 21 bases between them. The CDR3 here is CASSPGLPREADTQYF. The CDR3 region has the DNA TGTGCCAGCAGCCCAGGCCTCCCTAGGGAGGCGGATACGCAGTATTTT.

This clone showed up just a few times. The same CDR3 also results from other DNA sequences found in this sample. The rearrangement links TRBV14 to TRBJ1-3; D may be TRBD1 (6 bases). The CDR3 totals 14 residues. Germline CDR1 SGHDN, CDR2 FVKESK. V was trimmed by 4 bases and J by 0 bases, leaving 7 bases between them. The CDR3 bases are TGTGCCAGCAGCCCGGGACACTCTGGAAACACCATATATTTT. Translating gives CASSPGHSGNTIYF.

This chain connects TRBV19 to TRBJ2-1; 7 nucleotides agree with TRBD2. The CDR3 has 14 amino acids. Looked up from germline, CDR1 is LNHDA and CDR2 is SQIVND (reference sequence). V lost 2 bases, J lost 9 bases, and 7 bases stayed unmatched. CDR3 protein: CASSITPREGEQFF. The CDR3 nucleotides are TGTGCCAGTAGTATAACGCCCAGGGAGGGTGAGCAGTTCTTC.

This rearrangement joins TRBV7-3 to TRBJ2-1; 7 positions agree with TRBD1. V lost 0 bases, J lost 3 bases, and 2 bases stayed unmatched. Germline CDR1 reads SGHTA; CDR2 reads FQGTGA. The CDR3 totals 15 residues. The CDR3 loop is CASSLTGTDYNEQFF. The CDR3 region has the DNA TGTGCCAGCAGCTTAACAGGGACAGACTACAATGAGCAGTTCTTC.

The chain is built from TRBV25-1 and TRBJ2-1; TRBD2 might be the D (6 bases). The V end was cut by 8 bases, the J end by 0 bases, with 17 bases between. CDR3 length equals 16 residues. Germline CDR1 MGHDK, CDR2 SYGVNS. This CDR3 reads CASASRDSSSYNEQFF. The DNA of the CDR3 is TGTGCCAGCGCCTCCAGGGACTCGAGCTCCTACAATGAGCAGTTCTTC.

V is TRBV9 and J is TRBJ1-1; no clear D gene. CDR3 length: 11 residues. V was trimmed by 2 bases and J by 8 bases, leaving 7 bases between them. CDR1 is SGDLS and CDR2 is YYNGEE in the germline V gene. The CDR3 sequence: CASSVGGEAFF. CDR3 in DNA: TGTGCCAGCAGCGTCGGAGGGGAAGCTTTCTTT. The variable domain in full, with the rest retrieved from reference TRBV9 and TRBJ1-1, is DSGVTQTPKHLITATGQRVTLRCSPRSGDLSVYWYQQSLDQGLQFLIQYYNGEERAKGNILERFSAQQFPDLHSELNLSSLELGDSALYFCASSVGGEAFFGQGTRLTVV.

The rearrangement joins TRBV5-1 to TRBJ2-7, with D uncertain. Germline values: CDR1 SGHRS, CDR2 YFSETQ. CDR3 length: 13 residues. V shed 1 base and J shed 2 bases, with 7 bases lying between them. The CDR3 sequence: CASSLRPAYEQYF. The CDR3, as DNA: TGCGCCAGCAGCTTGCGTCCAGCCTACGAGCAGTACTTC. The complete variable domain, with remaining parts taken from reference TRBV5-1 and TRBJ2-7, reads KAGVTQTPRYLIKTRGQQVTLSCSPISGHRSVSWYQQTPGQGLQFLFEYFSETQRNKGNFPGRFSGRQFSNSRSEMNVSTLELGDSALYLCASSLRPAYEQYFGPGTRLTVT.

This sequence joins TRBV10-1 and TRBJ2-7; 8 bases are shared with TRBD2. With 2 bases clipped from V and 1 base from J, the junction kept 1 base outside the gene matches. CDR1 is WNHNN and CDR2 is SYGVQD in the germline V gene (reference sequence). The CDR3 is made up of 14 amino acids. The chain's CDR3 is CASSEQRESYEQYF. For the CDR3, the DNA is TGCGCCAGCAGTGAGCAGCGGGAGTCCTACGAGCAGTACTTC.

This chain joins TRBV19 and TRBJ2-1; 13 bases match TRBD2. CDR1 LNHDA and CDR2 SQIVND come from the germline V gene (reference sequence). V lost 5 bases and J lost 3; bases outside the gene matches: 1. This CDR3 has 15 amino acids. The CDR3 nucleotides read TGTGCCAGTAGTTGGACTAGCGGGAGCTACAATGAGCAGTTCTTC. This sequence encodes CASSWTSGSYNEQFF.

This clone was seen only once. The genes are TRBV11-3 and TRBJ1-1, with D tentatively TRBD1 (5 bases). Trimming shortened V by 5 bases and J by 4 bases, and 11 bases separated the two germline ends. CDR1 and CDR2 (germline): SGHNT, YENEEA. This CDR3 has 13 residues. The CDR3, as DNA: TGTGCCAGCAGCGAACAGGAGGGCACTGAAGCTTTCTTT. Encoded protein: CASSEQEGTEAFF.

The chain is built from TRBV13 and TRBJ2-5; maybe TRBD2 (7 bases). Germline V gives CDR1 PRHDT, CDR2 FYEKMQ (reference sequence). The V and J ends lost 5 bases and 5 bases respectively, with 18 bases between them. This CDR3 is 15 amino acids long. This CDR3 reads CASSRTRGAGETQYF. The CDR3 bases are TGTGCCAGCAGCCGCACCCGGGGGGCTGGGGAGACCCAGTACTTC.

Only a few counts were recorded for this clone. This rearrangement joins TRBV6-6 to TRBJ2-1, with D hard to call. CDR1 MNHNY and CDR2 SVGAGI come from the germline V gene (reference sequence). Trimming removed 0 bases at V and 9 bases at J, with 9 bases between. The CDR3 spans 13 residues. The CDR3 is CASSYSETREQFF. CDR3 sequence (DNA): TGTGCCAGCAGTTACTCGGAGACCCGTGAGCAGTTCTTC.

This chain uses TRBV7-2 with TRBJ1-2; D might be TRBD1 (5 bases). The CDR3 spans 14 residues. CDR1 is SGHTA and CDR2 is FQGNSA in the germline V gene. V lost 1 base and J 7 bases, leaving 13 bases between the germline ends. The CDR3 reads CASSLEVGRRGYTF. In DNA, the CDR3 is TGTGCCAGCAGCTTAGAAGTGGGGCGGCGTGGCTACACCTTC.

J is TRBJ2-7 and V is TRBV5-6; 12 positions agree with TRBD2. J lost 9 bases, V lost 2 bases, and 9 bases had no gene match. CDR1 and CDR2 from the germline V gene are SGHDT and YYEEEE. CDR3 size: 15 residues. The CDR3 loop is CASSFGTSGRILQYF. The CDR3 nucleotides read TGTGCCAGCAGCTTTGGGACTAGCGGGCGTATATTGCAGTACTTC.

This chain connects TRBV7-2 to TRBJ2-5; the match to TRBD2 covers 7 bases. CDR3 size: 14 residues. Germline V gene sequence: CDR1 SGHTA, CDR2 FQGNSA. After removal of 7 bases from V and 3 bases from J, the junction contained 8 bases not matched to a gene. CDR3: CASTSGSGKETQYF. The CDR3 DNA is TGTGCCAGCACCTCGGGAAGCGGGAAAGAGACCCAGTACTTC.

This rearrangement joins TRBV4-3 to TRBJ2-6; no clear D. Trimming left V 0 bases short and J 0 bases short, with 6 bases between. From germline, CDR1 is LGHNA and CDR2 YSLEER. The CDR3 spans 16 residues. For the CDR3, the DNA is TGCGCCAGCAGCCAAGATCATAGCTCTGGGGCCAACGTCCTGACTTTC. Its protein product is CASSQDHSSGANVLTF.

The chain carries TRBV27 and TRBJ2-1; possible D gene TRBD2, 6 bases. This CDR3 region has 17 residues. The germline V and J ends were trimmed by 7 bases and 4 bases, with 23 bases remaining between them. CDR1 is MNHEY, CDR2 SMNVEV, per germline (reference sequence). The CDR3 protein is CASTYSGLPASYNEQFF. CDR3 sequence (DNA): TGTGCCAGCACTTATTCGGGACTCCCAGCTAGTTACAATGAGCAGTTCTTC.

The rearrangement uses TRBV9 and TRBJ2-5; TRBD2 matches at 9 bases. CDR3 size: 15 residues. Germline V gene sequence: CDR1 SGDLS, CDR2 YYNGEE. Trimming cost V 5 bases and J 5 bases; bases outside gene matches: 10. The chain's CDR3 is CASSKTAGGGETQYF. In DNA form, the CDR3 reads TGTGCCAGCAGTAAGACAGCGGGGGGCGGGGAGACCCAGTACTTC.

The J gene is TRBJ1-5, the V gene TRBV2; 9 bases are a match to TRBD1. The CDR3 is 14 amino acids. Germline loops: CDR1 SNHLY, CDR2 FYNNEI. Losses at the gene ends were 5 bases for V and 5 bases for J; bases not matched to a gene: 4. CDR3 sequence (DNA): TGTGCCAGCAGTCCGGACAGGGGTTATCAGCCCCAGCATTTT. Translation: CASSPDRGYQPQHF.

This chain uses TRBV27 with TRBJ2-3; D is unclear. The CDR3 runs to 14 residues. Germline loops: CDR1 MNHEY, CDR2 SMNVEV (reference sequence). Trimming took 4 bases from V and 2 from J, leaving 10 bases between them. DNA of the CDR3: TGTGCCAGCAGTTACGAGAGACTCACAGATACGCAGTATTTT. Translated: CASSYERLTDTQYF.

The V call is TRBV12-2, the J call TRBJ2-7; the DNA was not compared with TRBD1, the D call given in the table. TRBV12-2 is noted as a pseudogene. CDR3 length equals 16 residues. CDR3 sequence (DNA): TGTGCAAGTCGCTTAGCGACGGGACACCTCTCCTACGAGCAGTACTTC. Translated, it gives CASRLATGHLSYEQYF.

This chain uses TRBV30 with TRBJ2-1; D may be TRBD2 (6 bases). Germline CDR1 is GTSNPN and CDR2 is SVGIG (reference sequence). The CDR3 contains 13 residues. V lost 3 bases and J lost 2, with 8 bases in between. This chain's CDR3 is CAWRRETYNEQFF. The CDR3 nucleotides read TGTGCCTGGAGGCGGGAAACCTACAATGAGCAGTTCTTC.

This clone was recorded only once. The rearrangement uses TRBV19 and TRBJ1-4; weak D call: TRBD1 (5 bases). From germline, CDR1 is LNHDA and CDR2 SQIVND (reference sequence). CDR3 length equals 17 residues. V lost 3 bases, J lost 4 bases, and 18 bases lay in between. The CDR3 DNA sequence: TGTGCCAGTAGTATTGGGGCAGAAACGGGTGTTAATGAAAAACTGTTTTTT. Amino acids: CASSIGAETGVNEKLFF.

The V call is TRBV19, the J call TRBJ2-4; the match to TRBD1 covers 9 bases. CDR3 length equals 15 residues. The J segment lost 7 bases and the V segment lost 1 base, leaving 5 bases of the junction unmatched. The germline V gene has CDR1 LNHDA and CDR2 SQIVND (reference sequence). CDR3 protein: CASSIGGGQGNIQYF. The DNA for the CDR3 is TGTGCCAGTAGTATAGGGGGCGGACAGGGGAACATTCAGTACTTC.

This rearrangement joins TRBV5-5 to TRBJ1-5, with 8 bases fitting TRBD1. Per the germline V gene, CDR1 is SGHKS and CDR2 is YYEKEE (reference sequence). Unmatched junction bases numbered 3, after V lost 2 bases and J lost 2 bases. The CDR3 is 15 amino acids. CDR3 amino acids: CASSFLDRGNQPQHF. The CDR3 DNA sequence: TGTGCCAGCAGCTTTTTGGACAGGGGCAATCAGCCCCAGCATTTT.

This chain links TRBV25-1 with TRBJ1-1; D is uncertain. Germline CDR1 and CDR2: MGHDK and SYGVNS. V was pared by 4 bases and J by 6 bases, with 21 bases between. The CDR3 extends over 16 amino acids. The DNA for the CDR3 is TGTGCCAGCAGTGGACCCAGATCAGGAGGGTGGTCTGAAGCTTTCTTT. It specifies CASSGPRSGGWSEAFF.

The chain joins TRBV28 to TRBJ2-7, with 7 nucleotides matching TRBD1. V lost 6 bases, J lost 2 bases, and 7 bases stayed unmatched. The CDR3 extends over 14 amino acids. CDR1 is MDHEN, CDR2 SYDVKM, per germline. CDR3 amino acids: CASSLRDSTYEQYF. CDR3 nucleotides: TGTGCCAGCAGCCTCCGGGACAGTACCTACGAGCAGTACTTC.

The J gene is TRBJ2-7, the V gene TRBV6-1; tentative D call: TRBD2 (5 bases). The V end was cut by 4 bases, the J end by 3 bases, with 10 bases between. Germline CDR1 reads MNHNS; CDR2 reads SASEGT. This CDR3 has 13 residues. The CDR3 loop reads CASSGVGIYEQYF. The CDR3 DNA follows: TGTGCCAGCAGTGGTGTCGGGATCTACGAGCAGTACTTC.